The source of this T cell receptor beta chain is a study of T cells in Graves' hyperthyroidism and ophthalmopathy. Findings and caveats of the study: It was a median around 6 months before onset that the model predicted ophthalmopathy.

Trimming took 0 bases from V and 0 from J, leaving 12 bases between them. Looked up from germline, CDR1 is DFQATT and CDR2 is SNEGSKA (reference sequence). The CDR3 has 16 residues. This clonotype was detected only a few times. Its antigen is undetermined. Using RNA transcripts as the source, TCR beta CDR3 regions were amplified. The HTBI primer set served for first-round RT-PCR of the TCR CDR3. TCRdb analysed the multiplex PCR reads with MiXCR anew, one entry per CDR3 protein. Of about 500,000 distinct CDR3 sequences in the sample, more than 15% are singletons; the top ten hold about 31%. The diagnostic basis comprised clinical symptoms, serum thyroxine and TRAb, thyroid ultrasound and orbital computed tomography. PBMCs were sourced from about 10 ml fresh peripheral blood.

This sequence was found in a woman in her twenties or thirties with Graves' ophthalmopathy. Sequenced input: blood. The chain employs TRBV20-1 and TRBJ2-1; a weak D match, TRBD1 (6 bases). The CDR3 region is CSARDPQGSSYNEQFF. CDR3 in DNA: TGCAGTGCTAGAGATCCCCAGGGGAGCTCCTACAATGAGCAGTTCTTC.